The subject of this entry is one T cell receptor (beta chain). TCRdb's copy holds only in-frame clones and misses some; the assay was immunoSEQ multiplex PCR. The sample yields roughly 310,000 clones, approximately 89% seen once. This entry belongs to a study of blood T cell repertoires in COVID-19. Assignments of participants to cohorts depended upon their own reported clinical history. V shed 0 bases and J 0 bases; nucleotides not matched to a gene: 0. The V gene's germline CDR1 is MNHEY and CDR2 SVGEGT. This CDR3 is built from 15 residues. V and J are TRBV6-2 or TRBV6-3 and TRBJ2-7; 9 nucleotides align to TRBD1. Sequenced sample: PBMCs or T cells enriched from blood (not recorded which). The clonotype was recovered from a woman in her thirties or forties who had recovered from COVID-19. The CDR3 DNA sequence: TGTGCCAGCAGTTACTCGGGACAGGGCTCCTACGAGCAGTACTTC. Amino acids: CASSYSGQGSYEQYF.